This T cell receptor (beta chain) stems from a study of CXCR3-negative and CXCR3-positive naive CD8 T cells. General study findings and limits: Memory CD8+ cells showed much lower diversity, while both naive subsets displayed comparably high diversity. Naive cells with CXCR3 showed TRB CDR3s that were more hydrophobic than those in CXCR3-negative naive cells.

Researchers sorted 300,000 cells of each CD8+ T cell subset in triplicate. The CDR3 consists of 14 residues. Germline V gene data show CDR1 as SEHNR and CDR2 as FQNEAQ (reference sequence). In preparing the TRB cDNA libraries, 5' RACE with UMI labels was used. TCRdb reprocessed the 5' RACE reads and keeps a single row for each CDR3 protein, giving no DNA. The repertoire table contains approximately 100,000 distinct CDR3 sequences. With respect to this clonotype: The antigen remains undetermined.

The sample comprised naive CXCR3+ CD8+ T cells from blood. Subset meaning: CD45RO-CCR7+CD27+CD95- naive CD8+ T cells expressing CXCR3 (TNR3+). The clonotype was recovered from a human donor in good health. Some clones in this sample may be carry-over from other donors' samples. This rearrangement joins TRBV7-9 to TRBJ2-1; TCRdb picks TRBD2, but there is no DNA to check that call. CDR3 sequence reads: CASSALAGGVEQFF.